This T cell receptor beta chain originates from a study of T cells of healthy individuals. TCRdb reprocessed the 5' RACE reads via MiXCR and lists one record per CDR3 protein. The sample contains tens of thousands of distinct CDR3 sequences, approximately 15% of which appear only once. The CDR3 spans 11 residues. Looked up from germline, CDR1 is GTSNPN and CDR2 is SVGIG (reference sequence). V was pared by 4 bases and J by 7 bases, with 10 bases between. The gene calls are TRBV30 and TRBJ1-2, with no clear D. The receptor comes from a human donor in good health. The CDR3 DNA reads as TGTGCCTGGAAAGTTCACAGTGGCTACACCTTC. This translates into CAWKVHSGYTF. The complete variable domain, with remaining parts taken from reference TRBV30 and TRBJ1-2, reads SQTIHQWPATLVQPVGSPLSLECTVEGTSNPNLYWYRQAAGRGLQLLFYSVGIGQISSEVPQNLSASRPQDRQFILSSKKLLLSDSGFYLCAWKVHSGYTFGSGTRLTVV.